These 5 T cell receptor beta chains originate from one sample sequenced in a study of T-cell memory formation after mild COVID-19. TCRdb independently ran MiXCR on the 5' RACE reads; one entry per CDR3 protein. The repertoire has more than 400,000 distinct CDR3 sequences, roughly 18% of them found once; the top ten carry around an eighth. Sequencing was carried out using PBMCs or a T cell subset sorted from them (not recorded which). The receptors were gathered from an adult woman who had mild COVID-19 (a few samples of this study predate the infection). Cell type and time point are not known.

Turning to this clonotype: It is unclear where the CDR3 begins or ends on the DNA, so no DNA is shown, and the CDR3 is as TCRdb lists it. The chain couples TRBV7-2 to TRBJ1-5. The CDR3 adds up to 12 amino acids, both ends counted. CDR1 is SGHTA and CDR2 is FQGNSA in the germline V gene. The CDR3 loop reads CASSFAASPSIF.

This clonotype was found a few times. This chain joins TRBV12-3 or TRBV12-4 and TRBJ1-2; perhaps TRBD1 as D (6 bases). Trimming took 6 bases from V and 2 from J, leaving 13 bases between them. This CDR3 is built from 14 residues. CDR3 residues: CASSANRDNYGYTF. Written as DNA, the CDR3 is TGTGCCAGCAGCGCAAACAGGGACAACTATGGCTACACCTTC.

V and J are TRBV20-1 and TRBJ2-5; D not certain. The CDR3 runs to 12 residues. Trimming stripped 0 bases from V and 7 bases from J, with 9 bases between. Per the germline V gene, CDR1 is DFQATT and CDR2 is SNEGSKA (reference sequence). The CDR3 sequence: CSARDLVGTQYF. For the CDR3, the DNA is TGCAGTGCTAGAGATTTAGTAGGGACCCAGTACTTC.

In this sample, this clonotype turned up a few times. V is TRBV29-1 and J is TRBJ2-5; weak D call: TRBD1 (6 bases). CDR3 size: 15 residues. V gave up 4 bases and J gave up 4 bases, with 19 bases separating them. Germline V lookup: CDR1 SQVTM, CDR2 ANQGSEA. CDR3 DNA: TGCAGCGTTGGGGGGCAAGGTCGGACCCCAGAGACCCAGTACTTC. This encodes CSVGGQGRTPETQYF. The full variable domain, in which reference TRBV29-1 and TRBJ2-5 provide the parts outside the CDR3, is SAVISQKPSRDICQRGTSLTIQCQVDSQVTMMFWYRQQPGQSLTLIATANQGSEATYESGFVIDKFPISRPNLTFSTLTVSNMSPEDSSIYLCSVGGQGRTPETQYFGPGTRLLVL.

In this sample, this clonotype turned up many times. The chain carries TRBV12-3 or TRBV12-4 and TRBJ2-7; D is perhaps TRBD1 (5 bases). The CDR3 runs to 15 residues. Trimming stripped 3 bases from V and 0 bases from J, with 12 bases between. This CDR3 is CASSFKGLSSYEQYF. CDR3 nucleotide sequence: TGTGCCAGCAGTTTTAAGGGGCTGAGCTCCTACGAGCAGTACTTC.